Sequencing of this TCR beta chain was carried out in a study of T cell responses to AZD1222 COVID-19 vaccine. Study in general: Analysis merged second doses at about 4 or about 12 weeks.

On this clone: What it binds is unknown.

The CDR3 consists of 17 residues. Overall study findings and caveats: Spike-specific TCRs gained breadth and depth after people received two AZD1222 doses. Only a handful of people who got AZD1222 tested seropositive at baseline. Most donors were white British and more were female, and clonal diversity was possibly underestimated.

Assay: immunoSEQ multiplex PCR; the TCRdb copy retains only in-frame clones and omits some. The sample gives 130,000 to 150,000 clones, 85% to 95% of which show up once; 1.5% to 2% is in the top ten. The source material was peripheral blood, sampled on day 0 of AZD1222 vaccination. This TCR was sampled from an adult in good health. The chain combines TRBV12-2 with TRBJ2-7; TRBD1 was called by the table and not checked on the DNA. TRBV12-2 is listed as a pseudogene. The CDR3 DNA is TGTGCAAGTCGCTTCTCCCCTGGGACAGGGAGGATCGGTGAGCAGTACTTC. This translates into CASRFSPGTGRIGEQYF.